What follows are 18 T cell receptor beta chains derived from one specimen sequenced in a study of tumor and adjacent non-tumor tissue in lung cancer. TCRbeta libraries were built with three rounds of nested PCR, modified from ARM-PCR. TCRdb ran MiXCR on the multiplex PCR reads and lists one entry per CDR3 protein. The table lists about 200,000 distinct CDR3 sequences, over 55% of them singletons. RNA was extracted from bulk tissue without any cell sorting. Sequencing was carried out using lung tumor tissue. The origin of the receptors is a man between 60 and 70 years old with non-small cell lung cancer.

This clonotype came up many times. The chain joins TRBV28 to TRBJ2-3; D is uncertain. Germline CDR1 MDHEN, CDR2 SYDVKM. This CDR3 is 15 amino acids long. Trimming removed 4 bases from V and 2 bases from J, with 13 bases in between. CDR3 residues: CASSSPPSHTDTQYF. CDR3 nucleotide sequence: TGTGCCAGCAGTTCCCCCCCTTCCCACACAGATACGCAGTATTTT.

The table lists this clonotype with a few counts. This chain connects TRBV5-4 to TRBJ2-2, with D perhaps given as TRBD1 or TRBD2 (5 bases each). This CDR3 region has 16 residues. Germline-derived CDR1 and CDR2 are SGHNT and YYREEE (reference sequence). Trimming took 1 base from V and 4 from J, leaving 14 bases between them. CDR3 in amino acids: CASSLYRGGITGELFF. For the CDR3, the DNA is TGTGCCAGCAGCTTGTACCGGGGCGGCATCACCGGGGAGCTGTTTTTT.

Concerning this clonotype itself: This sequence may be a read error, since a much larger clone differs from it by one base. The conserved phenylalanine or tryptophan is not found at the CDR3 terminus, so this likely reflects a read error. The V call is TRBV10-1, the J call TRBJ2-1, with 7 bases that match TRBD1. The CDR3 extends over 15 amino acids. With V trimmed by 6 bases and J by 4 bases, 9 bases remained unmatched. CDR1 is WNHNN, CDR2 SYGVQD, per germline (reference sequence). CDR3 nucleotides: TGCGCCAGCAGAGGAACAGGGGCCCAGTACAATGAGCAGTTCTCC. Protein: CASRGTGAQYNEQFS.

The chain employs TRBV20-1 and TRBJ1-5, with D perhaps matching TRBD1 (6 bases). V dropped 0 bases and J dropped 5 bases, with 17 bases sitting between them. The CDR3 covers 16 residues. In germline, CDR1 is DFQATT, CDR2 SNEGSKA (reference sequence). CDR3 amino acids: CSARDLDRGVYQPQHF. The CDR3 nucleotides read TGCAGTGCTAGAGACCTGGACAGAGGGGTCTATCAGCCCCAGCATTTT.

This chain uses TRBV11-2 with TRBJ2-3; 9 bases agree with TRBD2. From germline, CDR1 is SGHAT and CDR2 FQNNGV. This CDR3 comprises 16 residues. The trim removed 8 bases at V and 0 bases at J, leaving 9 bases unmatched. CDR3 sequence: CASVSRLAGSTDTQYF. The CDR3 bases are TGTGCCAGCGTGTCTCGTCTAGCGGGGAGCACAGATACGCAGTATTTT.

Comment on this clonotype: One junction end does not reproduce the germline sequence, and a read error may be involved. The chain is built from TRBV11-2 and TRBJ2-2; D possibly corresponds to TRBD2 (5 bases). CDR1 and CDR2 (germline): SGHAT, FQNNGV. The CDR3 is made up of 12 amino acids. CDR3: CTSRLRVGELSF. The CDR3 coding sequence is TGCACCAGCAGGTTACGGGTCGGGGAGCTGTCTTTT.

Turning to this clonotype: The junction differs from germline at one of its ends, possibly a read error. CDR3 sequence: CASSPQGWGNQLQHF. Written as DNA, the CDR3 is TGTGCCAGCTCACCCCAGGGATGGGGCAATCAGCTCCAGCATTTT. The V gene is TRBV18, the J gene TRBJ1-5, with TRBD1 as a possible D gene (5 bases). Germline CDR1 and CDR2: KGHSH and LQKENI. The CDR3 covers 15 residues.

With respect to this clonotype: The CDR3 end shows no conserved phenylalanine or tryptophan, and so a read error is likely. The genes are TRBV11-3 and TRBJ2-7; no reliable D call. V lost 6 bases and J lost 9, with 15 bases in between. This CDR3 region has 12 residues. CDR1 is SGHNT, CDR2 YENEEA, per germline. The CDR3 spells CASSLTASGQYS. CDR3 nucleotides: TGTGCCAGCAGTTTGACGGCTTCCGGGCAGTACTCC.

This clonotype was counted many times. The V call is TRBV11-2, the J call TRBJ2-3; unclear D gene. The germline gives CDR1 SGHAT, CDR2 FQNNGV. The CDR3 extends over 15 amino acids. Trimming removed 5 bases at V and 2 bases at J, with 14 bases between. CDR3 sequence (DNA): TGTGCCAGCAGCCGCATGGTGGCCTACACAGATACGCAGTATTTT. It translates to CASSRMVAYTDTQYF.

Concerning this clonotype: It may be a read error: a sequence one base away is much more abundant. The chain joins TRBV6-5 to TRBJ2-2; no clear D. The germline CDR1 and CDR2 sequences are MNHEY and SVGAGI. The CDR3 loop spans 15 amino acids. The CDR3 here is CASSHGRKSTWELFF. The CDR3 DNA reads TGTGCCAGCAGCCACGGACGAAAGAGCACCTGGGAGCTGTTTTTT.

Concerning this clonotype: One end of the junction is discordant with germline, which a read error may explain. V is TRBV20-1 and J is TRBJ1-4; 7 bases are shared with TRBD1. The germline CDR1 and CDR2 sequences are DFQATT and SNEGSKA (reference sequence). The CDR3 totals 17 residues. The DNA for the CDR3 is TGTAGTACTAGAGGGGCGGAACAGGGGACCTTACTTGAAAAACTGTTTTTT. Amino acid sequence: CSTRGAEQGTLLEKLFF.

A remark on this clonotype: At one of its ends the junction is not consistent with the germline gene, which may arise from a read error. The chain carries TRBV11-2 and TRBJ2-5, with TRBD1 matching 7 bases. This CDR3 contains 14 residues. In germline, CDR1 is SGHAT, CDR2 FQNNGV. The CDR3 nucleotides read TGTGCCACCAGCTTAGGGGGCAGGCCAGAGACCCAATACTTC. It is translated as CATSLGGRPETQYF.

For this clonotype: A read error may produce the germline difference seen at one junction end. This chain uses TRBV4-3 with TRBJ2-3; 7 bases are shared with TRBD2. The length of the CDR3 is 17 residues. Germline values: CDR1 LGHNA, CDR2 YSLEER. CDR3 sequence: CASSLLTSPTTTYTQYF. Here the CDR3 DNA reads TGCGCCAGCAGCCTTCTGACTAGCCCCACTACCACATATACGCAGTATTTT.

Note on this clonotype: A junction end diverges from the germline sequence, so it may reflect a read error. The gene calls are TRBV12-3 or TRBV12-4 and TRBJ1-1; no reliable D call. The CDR3 contains 14 residues. CDR3 loop: CASTGISMNSEAFF. The CDR3 DNA follows: TGTGCCAGCACCGGAATCTCGATGAACTCTGAAGCTTTCTTT.

As regards this clonotype: An end of the junction differs from the germline gene, which may be a read error. The chain recombines TRBV20-1 with TRBJ2-1; 15 bases align to TRBD2. The CDR3 runs 18 residues. From germline, CDR1 is DFQATT and CDR2 SNEGSKA (reference sequence). The CDR3 spells CSARVRTSGGASYKEQFF. The CDR3 nucleotides are TGCAGTGCTAGAGTCAGGACTAGCGGGGGGGCCTCCTACAAAGAGCAGTTCTTC.

To note about this clonotype: Just one base apart from a much larger clone, this may be a read error. The genes are TRBV20-1 and TRBJ2-1; D unclear. V was cut by 7 bases and J by 0 bases, with 10 bases left in between. Germline assignment: CDR1 DFQATT and CDR2 SNEGSKA (reference sequence). This CDR3 comprises 13 residues. CDR3 amino acids: CSDTLDSYNEQFF. The CDR3 DNA is TGCAGTGATACACTGGACTCCTACAATGAGCAGTTCTTC.

To note about this clonotype: An end of the junction does not agree with germline; a read error may underlie this. The V call is TRBV5-1, the J call TRBJ2-5; D not certain. CDR3 length: 13 amino acids. The germline V gene encodes CDR1 SGHRS and CDR2 YFSETQ. The CDR3 is CASSRVGSETQYF. The DNA of the CDR3 is TGCGCCAGCAGCCGGGTGGGTTCGGAGACCCAATACTTC.

This clonotype was seen once. One end of the junction is discordant with germline, which a read error may explain. The chain uses TRBV6-4 and TRBJ2-2; a possible D gene is TRBD1 (5 bases). CDR1 is MRHNA and CDR2 is SNTAGT in the germline V gene. The CDR3 covers 16 residues. CDR3 loop: CASSEGDSSDTGELFF. DNA for the CDR3: TGTGCCAGCAGTGAAGGGGATAGCAGCGACACCGGAGAGCTGTTTTTT.